The present T cell receptor beta chain was sequenced within a study of blood T cell repertoires in COVID-19. Study details: Samples of COVID-19 (acute and convalescent) were obtained from the United States, Italy and Spain. T cells, B-cell-depleted T cells, or PBMCs provided the cDNA or gDNA that served as material.

Sequenced by immunoSEQ multiplex PCR; TCRdb stores in-frame clones only, minus some. In the table there are some 240,000 clones, 80% to 90% of which are singletons. V dropped 3 bases and J dropped 6; count of bases not matched to a gene: 8. The CDR3 totals 16 residues. From germline, CDR1 is KGHDR and CDR2 SFDVKD. The TCR sequence derives from a woman between 35 and 50 years old who had recovered from COVID-19. The chain couples TRBV24-1 to TRBJ2-1; 9 bases agree with TRBD1. Sequenced material: peripheral blood. This CDR3 is CATSDMGQGRRNEQFF. The DNA for the CDR3 is TGTGCCACCAGTGATATGGGACAGGGTAGACGCAATGAGCAGTTCTTC.